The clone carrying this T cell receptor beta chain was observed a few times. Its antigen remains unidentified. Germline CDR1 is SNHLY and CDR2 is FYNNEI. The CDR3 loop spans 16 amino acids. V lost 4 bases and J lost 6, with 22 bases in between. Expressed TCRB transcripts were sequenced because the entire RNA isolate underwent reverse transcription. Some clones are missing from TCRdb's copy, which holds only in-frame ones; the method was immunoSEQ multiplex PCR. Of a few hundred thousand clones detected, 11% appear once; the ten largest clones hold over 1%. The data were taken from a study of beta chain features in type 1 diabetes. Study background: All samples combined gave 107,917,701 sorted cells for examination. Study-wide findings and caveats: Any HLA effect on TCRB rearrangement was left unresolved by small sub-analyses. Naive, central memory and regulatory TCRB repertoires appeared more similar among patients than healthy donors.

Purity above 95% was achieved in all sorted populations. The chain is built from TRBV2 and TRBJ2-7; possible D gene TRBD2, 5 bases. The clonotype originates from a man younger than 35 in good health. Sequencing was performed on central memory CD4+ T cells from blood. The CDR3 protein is CASSALRAGSAPEQYF. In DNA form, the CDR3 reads TGTGCCAGCAGTGCGTTGAGGGCCGGGTCGGCCCCCGAGCAGTACTTC.